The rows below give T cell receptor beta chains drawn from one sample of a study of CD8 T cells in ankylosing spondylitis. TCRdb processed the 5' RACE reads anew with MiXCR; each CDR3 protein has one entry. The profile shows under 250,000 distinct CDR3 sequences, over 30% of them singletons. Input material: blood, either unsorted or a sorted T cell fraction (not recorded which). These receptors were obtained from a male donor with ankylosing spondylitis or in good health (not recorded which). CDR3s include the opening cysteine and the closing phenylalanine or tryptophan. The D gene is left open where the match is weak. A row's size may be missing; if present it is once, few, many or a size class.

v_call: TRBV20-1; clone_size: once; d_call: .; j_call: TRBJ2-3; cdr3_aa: CSARRGSGTDTQYF; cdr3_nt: TGCAGTGCTAGACGGGGGTCGGGCACAGATACGCAGTATTTT
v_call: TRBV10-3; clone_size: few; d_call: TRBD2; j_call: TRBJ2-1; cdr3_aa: CAISGSGGGEQFF; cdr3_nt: TGTGCCATCAGTGGTAGCGGGGGAGGAGAGCAGTTCTTC
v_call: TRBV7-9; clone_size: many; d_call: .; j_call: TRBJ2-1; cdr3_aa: CASSLAEGEQFF; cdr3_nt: TGTGCCAGCAGTCTTGCGGAGGGTGAGCAGTTCTTC
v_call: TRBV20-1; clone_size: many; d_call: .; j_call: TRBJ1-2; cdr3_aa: CSGSSNYGYTF; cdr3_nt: TGCAGTGGCTCGTCTAACTATGGCTACACCTTC
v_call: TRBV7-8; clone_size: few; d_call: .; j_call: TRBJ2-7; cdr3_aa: CASSLVPSATYEQYF; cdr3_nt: TGTGCCAGCAGCTTAGTCCCTTCAGCGACCTACGAGCAGTACTTC
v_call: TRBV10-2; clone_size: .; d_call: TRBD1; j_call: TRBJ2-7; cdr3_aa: CASSETTGAYEQYF; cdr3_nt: TGCGCCAGCAGTGAGACGACAGGGGCCTACGAGCAGTACTTC
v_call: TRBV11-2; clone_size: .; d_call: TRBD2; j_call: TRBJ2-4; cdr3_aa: CASSPPPGLAVAKNIQYF; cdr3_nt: TGTGCCAGCAGCCCCCCGCCTGGACTAGCCGTAGCCAAAAACATTCAGTACTTC
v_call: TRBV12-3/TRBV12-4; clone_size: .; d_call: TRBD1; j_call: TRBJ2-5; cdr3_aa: CASSPRGGGETQYF; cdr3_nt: TGTGCCAGCAGTCCCAGAGGGGGCGGGGAGACCCAGTACTTC
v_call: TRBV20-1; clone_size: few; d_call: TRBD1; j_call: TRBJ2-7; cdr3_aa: CSATWDRLYEQYF; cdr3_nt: TGCAGTGCTACCTGGGACAGGCTCTACGAGCAGTACTTC
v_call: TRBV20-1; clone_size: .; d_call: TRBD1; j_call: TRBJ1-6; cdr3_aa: CSANPDRGSSPLHF; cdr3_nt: TGCAGTGCAAATCCAGACAGGGGGAGTTCACCCCTCCACTTT
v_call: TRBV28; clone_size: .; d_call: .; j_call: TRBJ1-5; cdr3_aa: CASSLGFRPAQHF; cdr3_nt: TGTGCCAGCAGTTTAGGGTTCAGGCCGGCCCAGCATTTT
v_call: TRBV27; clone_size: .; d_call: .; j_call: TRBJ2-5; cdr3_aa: CASSFAWSVQETQYF; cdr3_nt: TGTGCCAGCAGTTTCGCATGGAGCGTACAAGAGACCCAGTACTTC
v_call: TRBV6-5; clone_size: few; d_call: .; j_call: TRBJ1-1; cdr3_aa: CASSYSRQTMNTEAFF; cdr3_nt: TGTGCCAGCAGTTACTCTCGACAGACTATGAACACTGAAGCTTTCTTT
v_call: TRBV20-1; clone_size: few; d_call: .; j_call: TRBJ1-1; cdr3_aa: CSAPNGQLMNTEAFF; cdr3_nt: TGCAGTGCTCCAAACGGACAGCTTATGAACACTGAAGCTTTCTTT
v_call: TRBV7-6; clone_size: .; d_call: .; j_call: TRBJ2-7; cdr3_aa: CASSPPDGSYEQYF; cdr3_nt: TGTGCCAGCAGCCCTCCGGACGGATCCTACGAGCAGTACTTC
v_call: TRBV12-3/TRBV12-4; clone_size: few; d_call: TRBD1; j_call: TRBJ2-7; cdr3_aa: CASSETGTGLIYEQYF; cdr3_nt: TGTGCCAGCAGTGAAACCGGGACAGGGCTTATCTACGAGCAGTACTTC
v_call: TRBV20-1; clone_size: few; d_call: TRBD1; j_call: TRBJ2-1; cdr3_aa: CSATRDRLNNEQFF; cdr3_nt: TGCAGTGCTACCCGGGACAGACTTAACAATGAGCAGTTCTTC
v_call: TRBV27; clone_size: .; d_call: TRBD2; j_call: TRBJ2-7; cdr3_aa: CASSRGGSLSYEQYF; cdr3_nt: TGTGCCAGCAGTCGCGGGGGGTCCCTCTCCTACGAGCAGTACTTC
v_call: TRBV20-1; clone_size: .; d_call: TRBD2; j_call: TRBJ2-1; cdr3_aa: CSARVGLPGGGNEQFF; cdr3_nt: TGCAGTGCTAGAGTGGGGCTACCGGGGGGAGGGAATGAGCAGTTCTTC
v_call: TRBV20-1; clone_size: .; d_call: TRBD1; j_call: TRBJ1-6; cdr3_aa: CSARGRDRWNSPLHF; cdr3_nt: TGCAGTGCTAGAGGGAGGGACAGGTGGAATTCACCCCTCCACTTT
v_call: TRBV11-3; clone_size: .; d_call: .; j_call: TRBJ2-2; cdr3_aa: CASSLVSGAGELFF; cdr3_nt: TGTGCCAGCAGCTTAGTATCGGGGGCCGGGGAGCTGTTTTTT
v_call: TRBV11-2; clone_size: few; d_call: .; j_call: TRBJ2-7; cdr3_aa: CASSDGGSYEQYF; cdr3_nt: TGTGCCAGCAGCGACGGAGGTTCCTACGAGCAGTACTTC
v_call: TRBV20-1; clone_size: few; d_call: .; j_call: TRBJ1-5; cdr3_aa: CSARSRRGEPQHF; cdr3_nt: TGCAGTGCTCGCTCCCGCAGGGGTGAGCCCCAGCATTTT
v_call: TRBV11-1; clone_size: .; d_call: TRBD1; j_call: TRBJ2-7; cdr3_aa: CASRGDRTPEQYF; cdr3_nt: TGTGCCAGCAGAGGGGACAGGACGCCCGAGCAGTACTTC
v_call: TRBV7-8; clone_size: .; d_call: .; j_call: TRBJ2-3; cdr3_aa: CASSLARILSPTDTQYF; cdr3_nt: TGTGCCAGCAGCTTAGCGCGTATCCTCTCACCCACAGATACGCAGTATTTT
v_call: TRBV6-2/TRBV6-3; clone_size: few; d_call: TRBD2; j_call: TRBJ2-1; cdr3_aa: CASSSWTSGGSKQFF; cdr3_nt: TGTGCCAGCAGTTCCTGGACTAGCGGGGGGAGTAAGCAGTTCTTC
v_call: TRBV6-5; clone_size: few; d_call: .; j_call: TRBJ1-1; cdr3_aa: CASSYRMAGGNTEAFF; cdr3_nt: TGTGCCAGCAGTTACCGAATGGCTGGAGGGAACACTGAAGCTTTCTTT
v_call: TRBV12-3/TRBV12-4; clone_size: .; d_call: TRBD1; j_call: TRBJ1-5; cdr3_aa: CASSFGTGASQPQHF; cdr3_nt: TGTGCCAGCAGTTTCGGAACAGGGGCTAGTCAGCCCCAGCATTTT
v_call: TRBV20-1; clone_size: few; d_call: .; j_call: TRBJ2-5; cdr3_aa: CSAWLGSGEETQYF; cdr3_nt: TGCAGTGCTTGGTTGGGCTCCGGCGAAGAGACCCAGTACTTC
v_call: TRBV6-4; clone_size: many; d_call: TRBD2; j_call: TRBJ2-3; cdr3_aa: CASSDSGSSGSDTQYF; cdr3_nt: TGTGCCAGCAGTGACAGTGGGTCTAGCGGCTCAGATACGCAGTATTTT
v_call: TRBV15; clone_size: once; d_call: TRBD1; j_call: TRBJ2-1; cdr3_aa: CATSRESDRANEQFF; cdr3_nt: TGTGCCACCAGCAGAGAATCGGACAGGGCCAATGAGCAGTTCTTC
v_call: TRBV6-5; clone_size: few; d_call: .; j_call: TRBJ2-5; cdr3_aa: CASSYNGQQETQYF; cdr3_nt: TGTGCCAGCAGTTACAACGGACAGCAAGAGACCCAGTACTTC
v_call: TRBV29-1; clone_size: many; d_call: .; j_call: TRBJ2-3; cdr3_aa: CSVAPSGLGTDTQYF; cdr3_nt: TGCAGCGTTGCCCCCAGCGGGTTAGGCACAGATACGCAGTATTTT
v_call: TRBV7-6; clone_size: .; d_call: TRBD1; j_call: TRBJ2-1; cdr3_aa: CASSSGQAYNEQFF; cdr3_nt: TGTGCCAGCAGCTCGGGACAGGCCTACAATGAGCAGTTCTTC
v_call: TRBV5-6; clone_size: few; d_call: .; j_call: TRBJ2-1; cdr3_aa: CASSLGNQVTRGNEQFF; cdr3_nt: TGTGCCAGCAGCTTGGGGAATCAGGTCACCCGAGGGAATGAGCAGTTCTTC
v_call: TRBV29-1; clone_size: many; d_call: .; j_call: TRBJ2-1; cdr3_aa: CSVGGGANEQFF; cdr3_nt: TGCAGCGTTGGAGGAGGGGCCAATGAGCAGTTCTTC
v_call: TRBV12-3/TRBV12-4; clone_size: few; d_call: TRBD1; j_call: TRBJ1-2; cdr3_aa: CASSGTGGPYGYTF; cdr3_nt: TGTGCCAGCAGTGGGACAGGGGGCCCTTATGGCTACACCTTC
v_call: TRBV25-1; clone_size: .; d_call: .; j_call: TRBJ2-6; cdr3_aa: CASSEYGRSSGANVLTF; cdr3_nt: TGTGCCAGCAGTGAATACGGCAGGAGCTCTGGGGCCAACGTCCTGACTTTC
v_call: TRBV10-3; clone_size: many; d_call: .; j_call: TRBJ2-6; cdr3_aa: CAISSLGDTGANVLTF; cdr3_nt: TGTGCCATCAGCAGTTTGGGGGACACTGGGGCCAACGTCCTGACTTTC
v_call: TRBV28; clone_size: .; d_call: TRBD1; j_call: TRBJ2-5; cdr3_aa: CASSTGTGDPQETQYF; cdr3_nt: TGTGCCAGCAGTACCGGGACAGGGGACCCCCAAGAGACCCAGTACTTC
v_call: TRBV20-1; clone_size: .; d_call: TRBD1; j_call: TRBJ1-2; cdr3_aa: CSARDPGQGGIYGYTF; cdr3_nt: TGCAGTGCTAGAGATCCCGGACAGGGAGGAATCTATGGCTACACCTTC
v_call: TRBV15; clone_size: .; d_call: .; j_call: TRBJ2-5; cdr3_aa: CATSREGETQYF; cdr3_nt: TGTGCCACCAGCAGAGAGGGGGAGACCCAGTACTTC
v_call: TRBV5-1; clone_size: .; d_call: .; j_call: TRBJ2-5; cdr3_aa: CASRFPSQETQYF; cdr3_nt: TGCGCCAGCAGATTTCCCTCCCAAGAGACCCAGTACTTC
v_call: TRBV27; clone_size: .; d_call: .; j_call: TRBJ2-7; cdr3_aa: CASSAVWVHEQYF; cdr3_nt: TGTGCCAGCAGTGCAGTTTGGGTTCACGAGCAGTACTTC
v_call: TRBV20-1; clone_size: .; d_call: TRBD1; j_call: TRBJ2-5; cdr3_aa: CSAQTGVGMETQYF; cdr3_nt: TGCAGTGCACAAACAGGGGTTGGAATGGAGACCCAGTACTTC
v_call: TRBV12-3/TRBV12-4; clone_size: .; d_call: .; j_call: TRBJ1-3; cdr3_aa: CASSSWSTTIYF; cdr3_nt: TGTGCCAGCAGTTCCTGGTCCACCACCATATATTTT
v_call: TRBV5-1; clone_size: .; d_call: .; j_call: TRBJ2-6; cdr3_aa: CASSLGDSRSGANVLTF; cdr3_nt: TGCGCCAGCAGCTTGGGTGACAGTCGCTCTGGGGCCAACGTCCTGACTTTC
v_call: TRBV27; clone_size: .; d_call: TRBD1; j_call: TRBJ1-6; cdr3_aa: CASRTGVSSPLHF; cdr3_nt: TGTGCCAGCCGCACAGGGGTAAGTTCACCCCTCCACTTT
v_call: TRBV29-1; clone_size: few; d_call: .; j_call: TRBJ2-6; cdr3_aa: CSAGFGANVLTF; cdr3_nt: TGCAGCGCGGGGTTTGGGGCCAACGTCCTGACTTTC
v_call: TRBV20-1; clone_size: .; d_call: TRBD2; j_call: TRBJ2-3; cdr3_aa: CSARLAGGDTSTDTQYF; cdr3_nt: TGCAGTGCTAGACTAGCGGGGGGGGATACTAGCACAGATACCCAGTATTTT
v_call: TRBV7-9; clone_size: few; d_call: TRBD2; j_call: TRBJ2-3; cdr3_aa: CASSKPGLALDTQYF; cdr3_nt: TGTGCCAGCAGCAAACCGGGACTAGCGTTAGATACGCAGTATTTT
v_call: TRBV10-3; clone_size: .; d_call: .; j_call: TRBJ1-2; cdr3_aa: CAISESSIGYTF; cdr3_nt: TGTGCCATCAGTGAATCCTCTATCGGCTACACCTTC
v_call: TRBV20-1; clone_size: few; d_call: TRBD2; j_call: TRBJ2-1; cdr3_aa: CSARLSGGVYNEQFF; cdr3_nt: TGCAGTGCTAGACTTAGCGGGGGGGTCTACAATGAGCAGTTCTTC
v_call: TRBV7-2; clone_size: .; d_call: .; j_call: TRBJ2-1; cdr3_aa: CASTQWAGSLNEQFF; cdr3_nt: TGTGCCAGCACCCAATGGGCGGGGTCTCTTAATGAGCAGTTCTTC
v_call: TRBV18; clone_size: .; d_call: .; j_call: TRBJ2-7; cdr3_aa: CASSRDPQGWEQYF; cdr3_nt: TGTGCCAGCTCACGAGACCCTCAGGGGTGGGAGCAGTACTTC
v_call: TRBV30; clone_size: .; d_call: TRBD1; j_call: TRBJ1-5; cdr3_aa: CAWSDRGARPQHF; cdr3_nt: TGTGCCTGGTCGGACAGGGGCGCGCGGCCCCAGCATTTT
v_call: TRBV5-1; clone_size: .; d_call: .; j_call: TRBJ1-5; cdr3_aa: CASSFAPSDNQPQHF; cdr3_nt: TGCGCCAGCAGCTTCGCCCCCTCTGACAATCAGCCCCAGCATTTT